This TCR beta chain was captured in a study of T cell repertoires in cytomegalovirus infection. Study-wide results and caveats: HLA-C-restricted CMV clonotypes gave the most frequent clonotype in two of eight donors. Cumulative frequency of public TCR beta families picked out carriers of CMV plus the relevant HLA.

In its sample, this clonotype was seen a few times. The antigen is undetermined. TCRdb recomputed calls from the reads with MiXCR, one row per CDR3 protein. The table has 150,000 to 200,000 distinct CDR3 sequences, 15% to 20% seen once. Germline V gene lookup returns CDR1 SGHTA and CDR2 FQGTGA. Deletions cut 4 bases from V and 1 base from J, with 13 bases between. The CDR3 covers 15 residues. This chain joins TRBV7-3 and TRBJ1-1; D gene ambiguous. What was sequenced was CD8+ T cells from PBMCs. The clonotype comes from a human donor in good health (CMV status not recorded). Some clones in this sample may be carry-over from other donors' samples. CDR3 nucleotide sequence: TGTGCCAGCAGCTCGCCGAAAAGAGGGAACACTGAAGCTTTCTTT. This gives the protein CASSSPKRGNTEAFF.